Presented here are 23 T cell receptor beta chains from one specimen sequenced in a study of OX40 agonist ivuxolimab in advanced cancers. Profiled with immunoSEQ multiplex PCR; TCRdb holds only in-frame clones, not every one. The data contain roughly 70,000 clones, roughly 85% of them singletons. Sequencing used CD4+ or CD8+ T cells sorted from blood, obtained in a trial of the OX40 agonist ivuxolimab. The source of these receptors is an adult with an advanced solid tumor such as melanoma, head and neck, liver or kidney cancer.

This chain links TRBV7-2 with TRBJ2-2, with 11 positions matching TRBD1. V was pared by 6 bases and J by 2 bases, with 8 bases of the junction left unmatched. This CDR3 contains 17 residues. Germline CDR1 reads SGHTA; CDR2 reads FQGNSA. The CDR3 region is CASRTFGQGANTGELFF. For the CDR3, the DNA is TGTGCCAGCAGAACATTCGGACAGGGGGCTAACACCGGGGAGCTGTTTTTT.

The rearrangement joins TRBV10-2 to TRBJ1-1; D remains unclear. The CDR3 is 11 amino acids. The V and J ends lost 1 base and 6 bases respectively, with 3 bases between them. Germline CDR1 is WSHSY and CDR2 is SAAADI. The CDR3, as DNA: TGCGCCAGCAGTGAGTGGGCTGAAGCTTTCTTT. It codes for CASSEWAEAFF.

This chain links TRBV7-9 with TRBJ2-7; 7 nucleotides align to TRBD1. The V and J ends lost 4 bases and 9 bases, in that order; junction bases with no gene match: 9. Germline loops: CDR1 SEHNR, CDR2 FQNEAQ (reference sequence). The CDR3 length is 13 residues. The CDR3 DNA reads as TGTGCCAGCAGCTCCCGGGACAGTATAGCGCAGTACTTC. It codes for CASSSRDSIAQYF.

The rearrangement joins TRBV7-2 to TRBJ2-5; 8 bases align to TRBD1. The J call may be faulty, since TRBJ2-7 better matches the DNA end. Per germline, CDR1 SGHTA and CDR2 FQGNSA. This CDR3 region has 16 residues. The CDR3 spells CASSRLDRAGTHEQYF. The CDR3 bases are TGTGCCAGCAGCCGCCTGGACAGGGCTGGCACCCACGAGCAGTACTTC.

The CDR3 reads CASCDLEDTQYF. The CDR3 region has the DNA TGTGCCAGCTGCGACCTGGAGGATACGCAGTATTTT. The J gene is TRBJ2-3, the V gene TRBV10-3; D is unresolved. The CDR3 totals 12 residues. With 10 bases removed from V and 6 bases from J, the gap between germline ends came to 14 bases. Looked up from germline, CDR1 is ENHRY and CDR2 is SYGVKD.

V and J are TRBV9 and TRBJ2-7; TRBD1 matches 12 bases. CDR3 length: 16 residues. The trim removed 0 bases at V and 2 bases at J, leaving 3 bases unmatched. In germline, CDR1 is SGDLS, CDR2 YYNGEE. The CDR3, as DNA: TGTGCCAGCAGCGTAGATCGGGACAGGGGGCCCTACGAGCAGTACTTC. Its translation: CASSVDRDRGPYEQYF.

CDR3 sequence: CASSVDTDNEQFF. Here the CDR3 DNA reads TGTGCCAGCAGCGTAGACACCGACAATGAGCAGTTCTTC. The genes are TRBV9 and TRBJ2-1, with D unclear. This CDR3 spans 13 amino acids. The germline V and J ends were trimmed by 0 bases and 5 bases, with 6 bases remaining between them. CDR1 and CDR2 (germline): SGDLS, YYNGEE.

This clone has only one observation. The CDR3 here is CASSLAEVGPDTQYF. The CDR3 DNA is TGTGCCAGCAGCTTAGCGGAGGTAGGCCCAGATACGCAGTATTTT. The chain employs TRBV7-9 and TRBJ2-3, with D perhaps TRBD2 (5 bases). Germline V gene sequence: CDR1 SEHNR, CDR2 FQNEAQ (reference sequence). V was cut by 0 bases and J by 4 bases, with 11 bases left in between. The CDR3 sequence is 15 residues long.

The chain couples TRBV6-6 to TRBJ1-6; D is undetermined. This CDR3 is built from 14 residues. CDR1 and CDR2 (germline): MNHNY, SVGAGI (reference sequence). V lost 4 bases to trimming and J lost 13 bases, with 17 bases between them. As DNA, the CDR3 is TGTGCCAGCAGTTCCTTACTGGGGAGGTCGCCCCTCCACTTT. Amino acids: CASSSLLGRSPLHF.

A single count supports this clone. The V call is TRBV5-8, the J call TRBJ1-4; D remains unclear. Germline-derived CDR1 and CDR2 are SGHTS and YDEGEE. V dropped 7 bases and J dropped 3 bases, with 16 bases sitting between them. CDR3 length: 15 amino acids. The CDR3 DNA sequence: TGTGCCAGCTCCAAAGGGTTTGGGCCTAATGAAAAACTGTTTTTT. It is translated as CASSKGFGPNEKLFF. The full variable domain, completed using reference TRBV5-8 and TRBJ1-4, is EAGVTQSPTHLIKTRGQQATLRCSPISGHTSVYWYQQALGLGLQFLLWYDEGEERNRGNFPPRFSGRQFPNYSSELNVNALELEDSALYLCASSKGFGPNEKLFFGSGTQLSVL.

V and J are TRBV5-1 and TRBJ2-1; D unresolved. The V gene lost 2 bases and the J gene lost 4 bases, with 13 bases spanning the gap. The germline gives CDR1 SGHRS, CDR2 YFSETQ. The CDR3 covers 15 residues. The CDR3 nucleotides are TGCGCCAGCAGCTTAGGAACAGCCTCATACAATGAGCAGTTCTTC. Its protein product is CASSLGTASYNEQFF.

A single count supports this clone. Its ends do not fully match the called genes, so a read error is possible. The chain employs TRBV7-2 and TRBJ1-3, with no clear D. The length of the CDR3 is 12 residues. Germline CDR1 and CDR2: SGHTA and FQGNSA. The CDR3 DNA follows: TGTGCCAGCAGCTTAAGAGGAAGCACCATATATTTT. Protein product: CASSLRGSTIYF.

In DNA, the CDR3 is TGTGCCAGCAGCAAATACCCCATATGGTCAGGCCACACGCAGTATTTT. Protein: CASSKYPIWSGHTQYF. The J gene is TRBJ2-3, the V gene TRBV21-1; the DNA was not compared with TRBD1, the D call given in the table. TRBV21-1 is an annotated pseudogene. The CDR3 is made up of 16 amino acids.

The J gene is TRBJ2-7, the V gene TRBV5-1; 8 bases agree with TRBD1. With 4 bases clipped from V and 3 bases from J, the junction kept 9 bases outside the gene matches. The CDR3 contains 15 residues. Germline-derived CDR1 and CDR2 are SGHRS and YFSETQ. The CDR3 DNA sequence: TGCGCCAGCAGCCAGTACGGGACAGGACTCTACGAGCAGTACTTC. Translated, it gives CASSQYGTGLYEQYF.

V and J are TRBV19 and TRBJ1-5; tentatively, D is TRBD1 (6 bases). The V end was cut by 8 bases, the J end by 2 bases, with 16 bases between. The germline CDR1 and CDR2 sequences are LNHDA and SQIVND (reference sequence). The CDR3 totals 15 residues. CDR3 amino acids: CASSDRPIGNQPQHF. The CDR3 coding sequence is TGTGCCAGTTCGGACAGACCGATTGGCAATCAGCCCCAGCATTTT.

The chain links TRBV7-8 to TRBJ1-5; D uncertain. Germline V gene sequence: CDR1 SGHVS, CDR2 FQNEAQ. Trimming shortened V by 1 base and J by 6 bases, and 13 bases separated the two germline ends. The CDR3 loop spans 15 amino acids. Written as DNA, the CDR3 is TGTGCCAGCAGCTTAGTCTATGGGGTCGGTCAGCCCCAGCATTTT. Translating gives CASSLVYGVGQPQHF.

The CDR3 here is CASSPGQTHTDTQYF. The CDR3 nucleotides are TGTGCCAGCAGCCCGGGACAGACTCACACAGATACGCAGTATTTT. The chain links TRBV7-9 to TRBJ2-3; 7 bases align to TRBD1. CDR1 is SEHNR, CDR2 FQNEAQ, per germline (reference sequence). The CDR3 runs to 15 residues. The ends lost 5 bases at V and 2 bases at J; junction bases unmatched: 7.

In this sample, this clone turned up a few times. The V and J genes are TRBV4-1 and TRBJ2-1, with D tentatively TRBD2 (5 bases). Germline assignment: CDR1 MGHRA and CDR2 YSYEKL. The CDR3 consists of 17 residues. Trimming removed 4 bases from V and 0 bases from J, with 16 bases in between. CDR3 residues: CASSRHPSGPSYNEQFF. As DNA, the CDR3 is TGCGCCAGCAGCCGCCACCCAAGCGGACCCTCCTACAATGAGCAGTTCTTC.

The chain couples TRBV5-1 to TRBJ1-1; perhaps TRBD1 as D (5 bases). This CDR3 contains 15 residues. V dropped 0 bases and J dropped 5 bases, with 14 bases sitting between them. Germline V CDR1 and CDR2: SGHRS, YFSETQ. The CDR3 protein is CASSLGGAPATEAFF. CDR3 in DNA: TGCGCCAGCAGCTTGGGGGGCGCCCCGGCAACTGAAGCTTTCTTT.

V usage is TRBV6-5 and J usage is TRBJ1-1, with unresolved D. The germline V gene encodes CDR1 MNHEY and CDR2 SVGAGI. CDR3 size: 14 residues. The V end lost 0 bases, the J end lost 6 bases, and 11 bases lay between the germline ends. The CDR3 loop reads CASSYSYGVPEAFF. As DNA, the CDR3 is TGTGCCAGCAGTTACTCCTATGGAGTCCCTGAAGCTTTCTTT.

This chain joins TRBV15 and TRBJ1-1, with no clear D. CDR1 and CDR2 (germline): LNHNV, YYDKDF (reference sequence). The CDR3 runs to 14 residues. Trimming pared 3 bases from V and 2 bases from J, leaving 10 bases between. In DNA form, the CDR3 reads TGTGCCACCAGCAGGCCCGGCACCAACACTGAAGCTTTCTTT. Translation: CATSRPGTNTEAFF.

The genes are TRBV14 and TRBJ1-4; 10 positions match TRBD1. V lost 2 bases, J lost 2 bases, and 5 bases stayed unmatched. Germline lookup yields CDR1 SGHDN and CDR2 FVKESK. This CDR3 comprises 17 residues. CDR3 in amino acids: CASSQQGQGTTNEKLFF. Written as DNA, the CDR3 is TGTGCCAGCAGCCAACAGGGACAGGGGACGACTAATGAAAAACTGTTTTTT.

The genes are TRBV6-6 and TRBJ2-1; the D is unclear. V lost 4 bases, J lost 5 bases, and 9 bases lay in between. From germline, CDR1 is MNHNY and CDR2 SVGAGI (reference sequence). The CDR3 covers 13 residues. In nucleotides, the CDR3 is TGTGCCAGCAGTTCCCTCAGAAACAATGAGCAGTTCTTC. Its protein is CASSSLRNNEQFF.